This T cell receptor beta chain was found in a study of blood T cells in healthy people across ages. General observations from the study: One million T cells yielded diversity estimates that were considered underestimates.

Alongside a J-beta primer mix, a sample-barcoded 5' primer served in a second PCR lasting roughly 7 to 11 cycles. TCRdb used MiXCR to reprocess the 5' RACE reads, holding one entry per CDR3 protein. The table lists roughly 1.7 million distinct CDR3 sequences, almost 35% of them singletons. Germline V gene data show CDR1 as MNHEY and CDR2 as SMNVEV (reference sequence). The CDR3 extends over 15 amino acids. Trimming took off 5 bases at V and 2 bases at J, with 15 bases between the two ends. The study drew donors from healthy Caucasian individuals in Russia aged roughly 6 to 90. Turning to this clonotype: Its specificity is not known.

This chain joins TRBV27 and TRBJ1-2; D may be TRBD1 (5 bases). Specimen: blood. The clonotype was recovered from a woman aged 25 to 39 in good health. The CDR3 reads CASSPSLWTNYGYTF. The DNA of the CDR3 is TGTGCCAGCAGTCCAAGCCTTTGGACAAACTATGGCTACACCTTC.